The source of this T cell receptor (beta chain) is a study of blood T cell repertoires in COVID-19. Study-level background: T cells, B-cell-depleted T cells, or PBMCs supplied cDNA or gDNA.

This clone was seen just once. Generated by immunoSEQ multiplex PCR, the TCRdb table keeps only in-frame clones and is missing some. The top ten clones hold 7.5% to 9% of a sample with roughly 570,000 clones, roughly nine tenths of them seen once. The CDR3 consists of 14 residues. V shed 1 base and J 7 bases; nucleotides not matched to a gene: 4. Per the germline V gene, CDR1 is KGHSH and CDR2 is LQKENI. The genes are TRBV18 and TRBJ1-1, with 9 bases aligning to TRBD1. This receptor was taken from a woman between 45 and 60 years old with COVID-19, enrolled during active disease. The source material was peripheral blood. CDR3 loop: CASSPQQGANEAFF. CDR3 in DNA: TGTGCCAGCTCACCACAACAGGGGGCTAATGAAGCTTTCTTT.